The rows below give T cell receptor beta chains drawn from one sample of a study of T cell changes during pregnancy in multiple sclerosis. TCRdb's copy holds only in-frame clones and misses some; the assay was immunoSEQ multiplex PCR. The repertoire holds over 35,000 clones, with around nine tenths as singletons. Sequenced here: CD4+ T cells from peripheral blood mononuclear cells, sampled in the third trimester of pregnancy. The source of these receptors is a female donor with multiple sclerosis, enrolled in a pregnancy study. CDR3s include the opening cysteine and the closing phenylalanine or tryptophan.

>TRBV14
CASSQDTGGLTEAFF
>TRBV28
CASSLDRGNSGYTF
>TRBV6-5
CASSRPGQLNTEAFF
>TRBV19
CASSNGQNNQPQHF
>TRBV7-9
CASSSPTSTGELFF
>TRBV6-5
CASSADRGNQPQHF
>TRBV6-5
CASSFRTSGPAYEQYF
>TRBV21-1
CASSKLVGGEKLFF
>TRBV4-1
CASSQVPGSGANVLTF
>TRBV21-1
CASSNQGPGGTTEAFF
>TRBV9
CASSVTSGTSTDTQYF
>TRBV14
CASSQAGRGNTIYF
>TRBV9
CASSAASGVGRLSYNEQFF
>TRBV19
CASSRHRDRGLSEAFF
>TRBV6-1
CASSEGSVSGANVLTF
>TRBV7-8
CASSSRGQGGEQYF
>TRBV5-1
CASSLGGGETQYF
>TRBV19
CASSPLEGQGNYGYTF
>TRBV4-1
CASSLGLQETQYF
>TRBV11-2
CASSSSGQGNTEAFF
>TRBV28
CASTTGSSGNTIYF
>TRBV30
CAWRSGTFSYEQYF
>TRBV27
CASSFGQGTGIYEQYF
>TRBV5-6
CASSSLGSGLISYGYTF
>TRBV27
CASSSGGSQPQHF
>TRBV28
CASPGGTGELFF
>TRBV12-1
CASSFGDTEAFF
>TRBV10-1
CASSARTRRHEQYF
>TRBV27
CASSFRPSGWSTGELFF
>TRBV19
CASKTDRFGTEAFF
>TRBV28
CASITGNTEAFF
>TRBV2
CASSDPIKRGKNIQYF
>TRBV7-6
CASSQLAGFNTGELFF
>TRBV27
CASSLSPSGASYNEQFF
>TRBV28
CASSFPEVGQGFNEQYF
>TRBV27
CASRTGGMGYIF
>TRBV27
CASSLRENQPQHF
>TRBV11-2
CASSLPDKAYEQYF
>TRBV6-5
CASSRSGRNTQYF
>TRBV19
CASSTGRGWSNQPQHF
>TRBV9
CASSVGTSGAYEQYF
>TRBV6-6
CASRSTGTSFAGELFF
>TRBV4-2
CASSQEGLAGGRIIQETQYF
>TRBV7-9
CASSPLDISYEQYF
>TRBV7-2
CASSLDPRLGTDTQYF
>TRBV7-9
CASTPIRAGRRVETQYF
>TRBV30
CACHPGGYEQYF
>TRBV7-9
CASSEAGGGETQYF
>TRBV28
CASSLHGAKNIQYF
>TRBV6-4
CAQRGETSGLQETQYF
>TRBV7-9
CASSDLIGTRLFF
>TRBV6-1
CASSASGAWADTQYF
>TRBV4-1
CASSPGLLYNEQFF
>TRBV11-2
CASSLDISGRRDNEQFF
>TRBV6-5
CASTGGQSTEAFF